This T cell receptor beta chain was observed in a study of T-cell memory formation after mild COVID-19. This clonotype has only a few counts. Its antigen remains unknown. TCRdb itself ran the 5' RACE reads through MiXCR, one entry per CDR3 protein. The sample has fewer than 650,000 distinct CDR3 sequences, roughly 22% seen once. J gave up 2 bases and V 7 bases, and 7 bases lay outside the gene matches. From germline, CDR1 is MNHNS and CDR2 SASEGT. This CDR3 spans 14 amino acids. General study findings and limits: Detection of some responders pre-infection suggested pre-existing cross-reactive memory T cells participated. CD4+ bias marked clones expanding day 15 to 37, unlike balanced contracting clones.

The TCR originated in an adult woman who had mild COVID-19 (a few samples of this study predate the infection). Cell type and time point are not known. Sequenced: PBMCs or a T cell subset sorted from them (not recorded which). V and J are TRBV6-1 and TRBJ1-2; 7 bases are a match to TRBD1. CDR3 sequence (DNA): TGTGCCAGCAACCTGGGGACAGTAAACTATGGCTACACCTTC. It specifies CASNLGTVNYGYTF.